This T cell receptor (beta chain) was observed in a study of T cells after yellow fever vaccination. The overall study: It was SMART-Seq v4 Ultra Low Input that prepared the fractions with low cell numbers.

Findings of the study overall: Abundant bulk-derived clonotypes could contaminate FACS-sorted repertoires.

In regard to this clonotype: No antigen is known for it.

Trimming left V 3 bases short and J 0 bases short, with 6 bases between. The CDR3 has 14 amino acids. The germline gives CDR1 SNHLY, CDR2 FYNNEI. TCRdb analysed the 5' RACE reads with MiXCR anew, one entry per CDR3 protein. The table shows some 500,000 distinct CDR3 sequences, with roughly 12% occurring only once. The sample was PBMCs, taken on the day of the yellow fever booster vaccination. The clonotype was recovered from a man younger than 45 who received the YFV17D yellow fever vaccine. The chain employs TRBV2 and TRBJ2-1; D gene unclear. Here the CDR3 reads CASSEGSSYNEQFF. CDR3 nucleotides: TGTGCCAGCAGTGAGGGTAGCTCCTACAATGAGCAGTTCTTC.